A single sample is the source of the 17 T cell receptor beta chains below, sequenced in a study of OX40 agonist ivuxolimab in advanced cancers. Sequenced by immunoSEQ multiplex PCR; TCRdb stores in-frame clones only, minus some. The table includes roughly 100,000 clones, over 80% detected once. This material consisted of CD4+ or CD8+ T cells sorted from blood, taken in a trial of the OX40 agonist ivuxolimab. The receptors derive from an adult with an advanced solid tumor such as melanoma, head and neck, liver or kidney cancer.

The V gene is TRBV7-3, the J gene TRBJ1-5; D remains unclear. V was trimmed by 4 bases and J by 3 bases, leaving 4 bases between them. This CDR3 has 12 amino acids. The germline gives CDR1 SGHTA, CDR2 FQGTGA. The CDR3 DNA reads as TGTGCCAGCAGCTCCCCCAATCAGCCCCAGCATTTT. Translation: CASSSPNQPQHF.

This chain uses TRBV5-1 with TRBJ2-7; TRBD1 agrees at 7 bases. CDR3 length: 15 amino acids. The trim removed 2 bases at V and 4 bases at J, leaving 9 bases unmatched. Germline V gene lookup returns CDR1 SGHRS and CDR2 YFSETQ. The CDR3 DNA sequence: TGCGCCAGCAGCTTACAGGGGCCCCAGCCTTACGAGCAGTACTTC. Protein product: CASSLQGPQPYEQYF.

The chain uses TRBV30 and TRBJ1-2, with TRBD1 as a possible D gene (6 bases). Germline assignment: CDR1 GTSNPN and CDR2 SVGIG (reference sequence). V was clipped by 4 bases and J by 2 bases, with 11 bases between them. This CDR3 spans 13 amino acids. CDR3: CAWTGQLNYGYTF. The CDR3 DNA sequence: TGTGCCTGGACGGGACAACTCAACTATGGCTACACCTTC.

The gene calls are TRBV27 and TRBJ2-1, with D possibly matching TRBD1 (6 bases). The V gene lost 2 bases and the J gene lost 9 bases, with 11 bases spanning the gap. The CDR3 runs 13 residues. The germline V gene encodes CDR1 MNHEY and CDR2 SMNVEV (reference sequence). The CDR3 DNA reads TGTGCCAGCAGTTTACGGGGACAAGGTGAGCAGTTCTTC. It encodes CASSLRGQGEQFF.

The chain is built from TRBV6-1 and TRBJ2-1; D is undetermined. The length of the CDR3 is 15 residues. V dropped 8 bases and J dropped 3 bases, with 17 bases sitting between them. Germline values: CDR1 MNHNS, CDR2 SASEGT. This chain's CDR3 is CASVLEREIYNEQFF. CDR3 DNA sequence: TGTGCCAGCGTTCTGGAGCGAGAGATCTACAATGAGCAGTTCTTC.

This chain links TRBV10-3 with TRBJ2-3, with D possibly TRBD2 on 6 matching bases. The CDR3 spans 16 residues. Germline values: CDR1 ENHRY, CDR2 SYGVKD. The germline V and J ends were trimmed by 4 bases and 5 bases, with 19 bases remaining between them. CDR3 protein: CAISGVGEDGQDTQYF. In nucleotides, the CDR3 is TGTGCCATCAGTGGTGTGGGGGAGGACGGTCAAGATACGCAGTATTTT.

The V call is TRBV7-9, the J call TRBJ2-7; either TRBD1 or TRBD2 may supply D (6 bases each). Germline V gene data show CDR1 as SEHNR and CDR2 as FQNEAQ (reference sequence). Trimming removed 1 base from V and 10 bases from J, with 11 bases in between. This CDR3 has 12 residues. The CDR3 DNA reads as TGTGCCAGCAGCTTAGGAGGGGGGAATCAGTACTTC. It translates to CASSLGGGNQYF.

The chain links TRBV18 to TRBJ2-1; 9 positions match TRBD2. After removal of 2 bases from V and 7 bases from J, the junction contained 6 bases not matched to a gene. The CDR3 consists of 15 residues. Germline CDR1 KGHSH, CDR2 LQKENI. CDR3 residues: CASSPWAGGRNEQFF. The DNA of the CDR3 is TGTGCCAGCTCACCATGGGCGGGAGGGCGAAATGAGCAGTTCTTC.

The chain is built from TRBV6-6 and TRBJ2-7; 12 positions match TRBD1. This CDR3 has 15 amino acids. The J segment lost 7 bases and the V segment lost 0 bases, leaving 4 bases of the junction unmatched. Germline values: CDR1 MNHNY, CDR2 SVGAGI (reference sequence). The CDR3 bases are TGTGCCAGCAGTTACTCCGGGGACAGGGGGCAAGAGCAGTACTTC. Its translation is CASSYSGDRGQEQYF.

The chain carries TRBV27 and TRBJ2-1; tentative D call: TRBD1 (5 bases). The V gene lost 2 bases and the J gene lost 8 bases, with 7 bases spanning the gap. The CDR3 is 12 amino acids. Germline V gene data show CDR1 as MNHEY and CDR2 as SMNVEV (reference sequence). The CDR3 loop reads CASSLQGDEQFF. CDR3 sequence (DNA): TGTGCCAGCAGTTTACAGGGTGATGAGCAGTTCTTC.

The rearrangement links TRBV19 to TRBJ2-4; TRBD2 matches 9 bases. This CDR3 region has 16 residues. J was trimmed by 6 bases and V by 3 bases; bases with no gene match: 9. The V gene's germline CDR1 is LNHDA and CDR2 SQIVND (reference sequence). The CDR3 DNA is TGTGCCAGTAGTATTGGGGGTAGCGGGAGAACAAACATTCAGTACTTC. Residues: CASSIGGSGRTNIQYF.

CDR3 in amino acids: CASSYLSSKRDEQYF. CDR3 nucleotides: TGTGCCAGCAGTTACTTGTCTAGTAAACGGGACGAGCAGTACTTC. V is TRBV6-6 and J is TRBJ2-7; D unclear. The germline V gene has CDR1 MNHNY and CDR2 SVGAGI (reference sequence). The CDR3 is 15 amino acids. V was cut by 1 base and J by 5 bases, with 15 bases left in between.

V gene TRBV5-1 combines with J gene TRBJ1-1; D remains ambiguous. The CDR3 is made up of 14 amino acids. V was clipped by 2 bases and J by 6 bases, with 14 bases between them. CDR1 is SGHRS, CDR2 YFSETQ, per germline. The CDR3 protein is CASSFTYIGSEAFF. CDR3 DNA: TGCGCCAGCAGCTTCACCTACATTGGGTCTGAAGCTTTCTTT.

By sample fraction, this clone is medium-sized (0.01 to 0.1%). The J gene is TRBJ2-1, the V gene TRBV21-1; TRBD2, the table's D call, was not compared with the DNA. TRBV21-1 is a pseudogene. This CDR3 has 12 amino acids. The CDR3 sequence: CATTEDPNEQFF. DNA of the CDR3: TGTGCCACCACGGAGGACCCCAATGAGCAGTTCTTC.

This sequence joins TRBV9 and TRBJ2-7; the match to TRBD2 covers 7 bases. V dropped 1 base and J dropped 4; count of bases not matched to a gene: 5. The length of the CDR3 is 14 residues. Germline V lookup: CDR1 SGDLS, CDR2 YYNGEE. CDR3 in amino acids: CASSVTSGNYEQYF. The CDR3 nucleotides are TGTGCCAGCAGCGTAACCAGCGGGAATTACGAGCAGTACTTC.

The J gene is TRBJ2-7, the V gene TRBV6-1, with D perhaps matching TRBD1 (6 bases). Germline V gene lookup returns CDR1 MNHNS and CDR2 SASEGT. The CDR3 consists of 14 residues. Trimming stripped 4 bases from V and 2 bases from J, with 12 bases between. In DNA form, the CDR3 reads TGTGCCAGCAGTGGACAACAGGGAACCTACGAGCAGTACTTC. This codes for CASSGQQGTYEQYF.

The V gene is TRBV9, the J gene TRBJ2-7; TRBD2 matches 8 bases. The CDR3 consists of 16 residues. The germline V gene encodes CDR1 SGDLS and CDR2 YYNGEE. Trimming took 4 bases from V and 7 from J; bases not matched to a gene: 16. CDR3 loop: CASSTRAGLVYSEQYF. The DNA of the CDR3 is TGTGCCAGCAGCACACGTGCGGGACTAGTCTATTCGGAGCAGTACTTC. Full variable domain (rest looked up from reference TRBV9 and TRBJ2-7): DSGVTQTPKHLITATGQRVTLRCSPRSGDLSVYWYQQSLDQGLQFLIQYYNGEERAKGNILERFSAQQFPDLHSELNLSSLELGDSALYFCASSTRAGLVYSEQYFGPGTRLTVT.